One and the same sample provided the 18 T cell receptor beta chains below, sequenced in a study of blood T cell repertoires in COVID-19. Method: immunoSEQ multiplex PCR; TCRdb's copy keeps in-frame clones and lacks some. The data hold 200,000 to 250,000 clones, with over 80% observed a single time. Sequenced input: peripheral blood. The receptors stem from a man in his thirties or forties who had recovered from COVID-19.

V gene TRBV5-6 combines with J gene TRBJ1-1; TRBD1 agrees at 7 bases. The CDR3 runs 12 residues. Per the germline V gene, CDR1 is SGHDT and CDR2 is YYEEEE. The trim removed 2 bases at V and 11 bases at J, leaving 6 bases unmatched. The CDR3: CASSFNRGRAFF. CDR3 coding DNA: TGTGCCAGCAGCTTTAACAGGGGTCGTGCTTTCTTT.

The J gene is TRBJ2-2, the V gene TRBV12-3 or TRBV12-4; D perhaps matches TRBD1 (6 bases). The CDR3 is made up of 12 amino acids. V dropped 6 bases and J dropped 7 bases, with 9 bases sitting between them. This chain's CDR3 is CASSRQVGELFF. The CDR3 DNA follows: TGTGCCAGCAGCCGACAGGTCGGGGAGCTGTTTTTT.

Only a few counts were recorded for this clone. The chain employs TRBV10-2 and TRBJ2-1, with TRBD2 identical over 8 bases. CDR1 and CDR2 (germline): WSHSY, SAAADI. Trimming cost V 5 bases and J 9 bases; bases outside gene matches: 9. The CDR3 runs to 14 residues. As DNA, the CDR3 is TGCGCCAGCAGTCCCCAGCGGGGGTCTGGTGAGCAGTTCTTC. It encodes CASSPQRGSGEQFF.

A single count supports this clone. Here the CDR3 reads CASSITGTGFLSPNTGELFF. Written as DNA, the CDR3 is TGTGCCAGCAGCATAACCGGGACAGGGTTCCTCTCCCCGAACACCGGGGAGCTGTTTTTT. The rearrangement uses TRBV9 and TRBJ2-2; 9 positions agree with TRBD1. J gave up 0 bases and V 4 bases, and 16 bases lay outside the gene matches. This CDR3 is 20 amino acids long. The V gene's germline CDR1 is SGDLS and CDR2 YYNGEE. The whole variable domain, filled in from reference TRBV9 and TRBJ2-2, reads DSGVTQTPKHLITATGQRVTLRCSPRSGDLSVYWYQQSLDQGLQFLIQYYNGEERAKGNILERFSAQQFPDLHSELNLSSLELGDSALYFCASSITGTGFLSPNTGELFFGEGSRLTVL.

V usage is TRBV7-9 and J usage is TRBJ2-7; 7 bases are a match to TRBD1. The J segment lost 1 base and the V segment lost 5 bases, leaving 5 bases of the junction unmatched. The CDR3 contains 14 residues. Germline values: CDR1 SEHNR, CDR2 FQNEAQ (reference sequence). The CDR3 loop reads CASSQRQGSYEQYF. Here the CDR3 DNA reads TGTGCCAGCAGCCAACGACAGGGTTCCTACGAGCAGTACTTC.

The gene calls are TRBV5-1 and TRBJ2-7; 13 nucleotides line up with TRBD2. With 6 bases clipped from V and 10 bases from J, the junction kept 10 bases outside the gene matches. From germline, CDR1 is SGHRS and CDR2 YFSETQ. The CDR3 sequence is 14 residues long. This CDR3 is CASTPGTSGVGQYF. Written as DNA, the CDR3 is TGCGCCAGCACCCCCGGGACTAGCGGGGTAGGACAGTACTTC.

The V and J genes are TRBV29-1 and TRBJ1-1; TRBD1 might be the D (6 bases). V lost 0 bases to trimming and J lost 4 bases, with 12 bases between them. CDR3 length: 14 amino acids. The germline CDR1 and CDR2 sequences are SQVTM and ANQGSEA. The DNA for the CDR3 is TGCAGCGTTGAAGATAGGCAGGGGAGCACTGAAGCTTTCTTT. This gives the protein CSVEDRQGSTEAFF.

V and J are TRBV3-1 (or the pseudogene TRBV3-2) and TRBJ2-5, with 10 positions matching TRBD2. V gave up 0 bases and J gave up 5 bases; unmatched junction bases: 9. Germline lookup yields CDR1 LGHDT and CDR2 YNNKEL (reference sequence). This CDR3 comprises 17 residues. The CDR3: CASSQDWERGGLETQYF. The CDR3, as DNA: TGTGCCAGCAGCCAAGATTGGGAGCGGGGGGGCCTTGAGACCCAGTACTTC.

This clone was detected only once. The chain is built from TRBV7-6 and TRBJ2-1, with 9 bases lining up with TRBD2. Trimming removed 2 bases from V and 7 bases from J; junction bases left unmatched: 6. Germline-derived CDR1 and CDR2 are SGHVS and FNYEAQ. This CDR3 has 15 amino acids. This CDR3 reads CASSLRGGGYNEQFF. DNA of the CDR3: TGTGCCAGCAGCTTACGCGGGGGGGGGTATAATGAGCAGTTCTTC.

The chain carries TRBV18 and TRBJ1-1; 7 bases align to TRBD1. There are 16 residues in the CDR3. CDR1 and CDR2 from the germline V gene are KGHSH and LQKENI. With V trimmed by 0 bases and J by 1 base, 5 bases remained unmatched. The CDR3 DNA is TGTGCCAGCTCACCACCGGGGAACAGGGGGAACACTGAAGCTTTCTTT. This translates into CASSPPGNRGNTEAFF.

The CDR3: CASSLRQPGSYEQYF. CDR3 nucleotide sequence: TGTGCCAGCTCACTAAGACAGCCCGGCTCCTACGAGCAGTACTTC. The chain couples TRBV18 to TRBJ2-7; D possibly corresponds to TRBD1 (5 bases). Looked up from germline, CDR1 is KGHSH and CDR2 is LQKENI. The length of the CDR3 is 15 residues. The V end was cut by 4 bases, the J end by 0 bases, with 13 bases between.

The V gene is TRBV18, the J gene TRBJ2-1; 7 nucleotides agree with TRBD1. Germline assignment: CDR1 KGHSH and CDR2 LQKENI. CDR3 length: 13 residues. V dropped 3 bases and J dropped 7; count of bases not matched to a gene: 3. CDR3 sequence reads: CASSPDRANEQFF. The DNA of the CDR3 is TGTGCCAGCTCACCCGACAGGGCAAATGAGCAGTTCTTC.

The chain carries TRBV5-8 and TRBJ2-1; 7 bases align to TRBD1. Germline V gene data show CDR1 as SGHTS and CDR2 as YDEGEE. This CDR3 is 13 amino acids long. The V and J ends lost 4 bases and 9 bases, in that order; junction bases with no gene match: 7. The CDR3 reads CASSEDRESEQFF. The CDR3 DNA reads TGTGCCAGCAGCGAAGACAGGGAAAGTGAGCAGTTCTTC.

The V and J genes are TRBV29-1 and TRBJ2-7; 10 nucleotides match TRBD2. The CDR3 spans 16 residues. Unmatched junction bases numbered 15, after V lost 5 bases and J lost 5 bases. Germline V lookup: CDR1 SQVTM, CDR2 ANQGSEA. The CDR3: CSVSAGTSEGVHEQYF. CDR3 DNA: TGCAGCGTTTCCGCCGGGACTAGCGAGGGGGTCCACGAGCAGTACTTC.

This rearrangement joins TRBV10-3 to TRBJ2-1, with 7 positions matching TRBD1. The ends lost 5 bases at V and 2 bases at J; junction bases unmatched: 3. The CDR3 length is 14 residues. Germline-derived CDR1 and CDR2 are ENHRY and SYGVKD. The CDR3 coding sequence is TGTGCCATCAGTCCCGGGACAGCCTACAATGAGCAGTTCTTC. Encoded protein: CAISPGTAYNEQFF.

This clone is a singleton in its sample. The J gene is TRBJ2-3, the V gene TRBV12-5; D is ambiguous. The CDR3 has 16 amino acids. CDR1 is LGHNT and CDR2 is FRNRAP in the germline V gene. Between the trimmed V and J ends, which lost 0 bases and 4 bases, there was a span of 14 bases. The CDR3: CASGLVRPPIADTQYF. The CDR3 bases are TGTGCTAGTGGTTTGGTACGCCCCCCTATCGCAGATACGCAGTATTTT.

This chain uses TRBV10-3 with TRBJ1-1; tentative D call: TRBD1 (5 bases). V dropped 6 bases and J dropped 1 base, with 12 bases sitting between them. Looked up from germline, CDR1 is ENHRY and CDR2 is SYGVKD. The CDR3 is 14 residues long. The CDR3, as DNA: TGTGCCATCAGATTTACGGGGGGGAACACTGAAGCTTTCTTT. As protein: CAIRFTGGNTEAFF.

This chain links TRBV13 with TRBJ1-2; tentative D call: TRBD1 (5 bases). This CDR3 has 13 residues. In germline, CDR1 is PRHDT, CDR2 FYEKMQ (reference sequence). V dropped 4 bases and J dropped 6 bases, with 12 bases sitting between them. CDR3 nucleotides: TGTGCCAGCAGCTCCCCGGAGGGGCATGGCTACACCTTC. Translation: CASSSPEGHGYTF.